The T cell receptor beta chain under discussion was sequenced for a study of T cells in localized non-small cell lung cancer. V dropped 7 bases and J dropped 5 bases, with 21 bases sitting between them. The length of the CDR3 is 15 residues. CDR1 is LNHDA, CDR2 SQIVND, per germline (reference sequence). This clone was found a few times. Clones were sequenced by immunoSEQ multiplex PCR, and TCRdb holds only the in-frame ones, with some missing. The sample comprises fewer than 2,000 clones, approximately 17% of which are singletons, and 11% rests with the top ten. This specimen was normal lung tissue next to the tumor, taken before any cancer treatment. This chain links TRBV19 with TRBJ2-7; D is perhaps TRBD2 (5 bases). This receptor was identified in a male donor older than 55 with stage III squamous cell lung carcinoma. The CDR3 spells CASTQGPLEHNEQYF. The CDR3 coding sequence is TGTGCCAGTACCCAAGGACCACTAGAACACAACGAGCAGTACTTC.